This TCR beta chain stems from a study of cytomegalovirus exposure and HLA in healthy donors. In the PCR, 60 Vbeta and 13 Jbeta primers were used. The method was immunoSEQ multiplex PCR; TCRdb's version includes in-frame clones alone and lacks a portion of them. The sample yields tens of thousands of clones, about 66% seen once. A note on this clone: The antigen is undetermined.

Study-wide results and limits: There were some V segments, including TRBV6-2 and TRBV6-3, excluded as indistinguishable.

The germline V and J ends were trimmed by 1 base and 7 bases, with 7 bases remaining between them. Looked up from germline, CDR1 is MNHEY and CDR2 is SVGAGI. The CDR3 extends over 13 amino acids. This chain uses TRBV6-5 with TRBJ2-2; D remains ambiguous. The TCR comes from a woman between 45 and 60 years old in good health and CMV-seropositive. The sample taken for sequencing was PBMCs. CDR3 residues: CASSYFRNGELFF. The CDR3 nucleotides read TGTGCCAGCAGTTACTTCAGGAACGGGGAGCTGTTTTTT.